One and the same sample provided the 20 T cell receptor beta chains below, sequenced in a study of T cells after yellow fever vaccination. Each CDR3 protein is one row after TCRdb ran MiXCR on the 5' RACE reads. Of about 160,000 distinct CDR3 sequences in the sample, around 8.5% were seen once. Sequenced here: CD8+ T cells sorted from PBMCs, sampled 45 days after the yellow fever booster vaccination. The receptor set was obtained from a man younger than 35 who received the YFV17D yellow fever vaccine.

The gene calls are TRBV20-1 and TRBJ1-4, with D tentatively TRBD1 (5 bases). Trimming took 5 bases from V and 0 from J, leaving 10 bases between them. This CDR3 region has 14 residues. The germline CDR1 and CDR2 sequences are DFQATT and SNEGSKA (reference sequence). CDR3 loop: CSAATTATNEKLFF. The CDR3 coding sequence is TGCAGTGCTGCAACGACAGCAACTAATGAAAAACTGTTTTTT.

This clonotype was counted a few times. The J gene is TRBJ1-5, the V gene TRBV30; TRBD1 matches 9 bases. This CDR3 has 14 amino acids. Germline values: CDR1 GTSNPN, CDR2 SVGIG (reference sequence). The junction had 2 bases not matched to a gene; V was cut back by 1 base and J by 4 bases. CDR3 DNA sequence: TGTGCCTGGAGTGGGGGGACAGGGAATCAGCCCCAGCATTTT. It encodes CAWSGGTGNQPQHF. Full variable domain (missing parts from reference TRBV30 and TRBJ1-5): SQTIHQWPATLVQPVGSPLSLECTVEGTSNPNLYWYRQAAGRGLQLLFYSVGIGQISSEVPQNLSASRPQDRQFILSSKKLLLSDSGFYLCAWSGGTGNQPQHFGDGTRLSIL.

The chain couples TRBV6-2 or TRBV6-3 to TRBJ1-1; perhaps TRBD1 as D (6 bases). The CDR3 totals 17 residues. Trimming removed 2 bases from V and 5 bases from J, with 21 bases in between. CDR1 MNHEY and CDR2 SVGEGT come from the germline V gene. The DNA for the CDR3 is TGTGCCAGCAGTTACACGGACAGCGTTTACAGAGGTACTGAAGCTTTCTTT. It codes for CASSYTDSVYRGTEAFF.

The J gene is TRBJ2-3, the V gene TRBV19; 7 bases map to TRBD1. With 3 bases clipped from V and 1 base from J, the junction kept 4 bases outside the gene matches. Per the germline V gene, CDR1 is LNHDA and CDR2 is SQIVND (reference sequence). This CDR3 region has 15 residues. CDR3 nucleotides: TGTGCCAGTAGTATCATGGGGACAGGCACAGATACGCAGTATTTT. Its protein is CASSIMGTGTDTQYF.

In its sample, this clonotype was seen many times. The rearrangement links TRBV18 to TRBJ2-7, with TRBD1 matching over 9 bases. Germline-derived CDR1 and CDR2 are KGHSH and LQKENI. V shed 5 bases and J 5 bases; nucleotides not matched to a gene: 7. The CDR3 length is 14 residues. The CDR3 region is CASSVRDRANEQYV. The CDR3 nucleotides are TGTGCCAGCTCAGTCCGGGACAGGGCAAACGAGCAGTACGTC.

This clonotype was recorded a few times. The chain recombines TRBV29-1 with TRBJ1-2; D is uncertain. The CDR3 sequence is 11 residues long. Germline assignment: CDR1 SQVTM and CDR2 ANQGSEA. Trimming cost V 4 bases and J 8 bases, with 11 bases left between them. The CDR3 spells CSVATLGGYTF. The CDR3 coding sequence is TGCAGCGTTGCAACTTTGGGGGGCTACACCTTC.

The table lists this clonotype with a few counts. The chain employs TRBV27 and TRBJ2-7; 7 bases line up with TRBD1. Germline V gene data show CDR1 as MNHEY and CDR2 as SMNVEV (reference sequence). V was pared by 6 bases and J by 0 bases, with 11 bases of the junction left unmatched. This CDR3 has 16 residues. DNA of the CDR3: TGTGCCAGCAGCCCAGGGCCGGACAGGAGCTCCTACGAGCAGTACGTC. Its translation is CASSPGPDRSSYEQYV.

The rearrangement links TRBV6-5 to TRBJ2-1; TRBD1 matches at 10 bases. The germline V gene encodes CDR1 MNHEY and CDR2 SVGAGI. The V and J ends lost 5 bases and 7 bases, in that order; junction bases with no gene match: 8. The CDR3 extends over 15 amino acids. This chain's CDR3 is CASSPSRTGGNEQFF. For the CDR3, the DNA is TGTGCCAGCAGTCCCTCCAGGACAGGGGGAAATGAGCAGTTCTTC.

This chain links TRBV3-1 with TRBJ2-5; TRBD2 is a possible D gene (6 bases). Germline CDR1 reads LGHDT; CDR2 reads YNNKEL (reference sequence). The CDR3 covers 15 residues. Trimming cost V 4 bases and J 4 bases, with 16 bases left between them. The CDR3: CASSPWGEGAETQYF. DNA for the CDR3: TGTGCCAGCAGCCCCTGGGGGGAAGGGGCAGAGACCCAGTACTTC.

This clonotype was counted between two and nine times. This chain links TRBV11-2 with TRBJ2-1; no clear D. The CDR3 has 15 amino acids. CDR1 SGHAT and CDR2 FQNNGV come from the germline V gene. V was shortened by 5 bases and J by 0 bases, with 11 bases between the two germline ends. The CDR3 is CASSPRRNSYNEQFF. The DNA of the CDR3 is TGTGCCAGCAGCCCGCGACGTAACTCCTACAATGAGCAGTTCTTC.

The CDR3 sequence is CASSFTSGSLEQYF. The CDR3 nucleotides are TGTGCCAGCAGTTTCACCTCTGGGTCCCTCGAGCAGTACTTC. V usage is TRBV6-2 or TRBV6-3 and J usage is TRBJ2-7; D is unclear. Trimming removed 4 bases from V and 6 bases from J, with 16 bases in between. There are 14 residues in the CDR3. Germline loops: CDR1 MNHEY, CDR2 SVGEGT.

This clonotype was counted a few times. The chain is built from TRBV19 and TRBJ1-1; D gene uncertain. V was cut by 5 bases and J by 1 base, with 8 bases left in between. Germline CDR1 LNHDA, CDR2 SQIVND (reference sequence). This CDR3 comprises 13 residues. CDR3 nucleotides: TGTGCCAGTAGTGAAGCAGCGAACACTGAAGCTTTCTTT. It translates to CASSEAANTEAFF.

The rearrangement joins TRBV4-1 to TRBJ2-3; tentatively, D is TRBD2 (5 bases). V lost 1 base and J 4 bases, leaving 12 bases between the germline ends. This CDR3 region has 15 residues. Germline V gives CDR1 MGHRA, CDR2 YSYEKL. The CDR3 bases are TGCGCCAGCAGCCAAGTGGTGAGGGTTGCAGATACGCAGTATTTT. Protein: CASSQVVRVADTQYF.

The table lists this clonotype with many counts. The chain uses TRBV5-1 and TRBJ2-1, with TRBD1 identical over 7 bases. Germline CDR1 reads SGHRS; CDR2 reads YFSETQ. This CDR3 has 15 amino acids. V lost 3 bases, J lost 7 bases, and 10 bases stayed unmatched. The CDR3 region has the DNA TGCGCCAGCAGCTCAGTCGAACAGGGGTGGAATGAGCAGTTCTTC. It encodes CASSSVEQGWNEQFF.

This chain uses TRBV7-6 with TRBJ2-7; TRBD2 might be the D (5 bases). The germline V gene encodes CDR1 SGHVS and CDR2 FNYEAQ. The CDR3 loop spans 15 amino acids. V lost 1 base to trimming and J lost 2 bases, with 12 bases between them. The CDR3 DNA sequence: TGTGCCAGCAGCTTAGAAGCGGACGGCACCTACGAGCAGTACTTC. This encodes CASSLEADGTYEQYF.

This clonotype was picked up a small number of times. The chain joins TRBV12-3 or TRBV12-4 to TRBJ2-5, with 7 bases identical to TRBD1. This CDR3 region has 13 residues. J was trimmed by 2 bases and V by 3 bases; bases with no gene match: 0. CDR3 region: CASSLDRQETQYF. CDR3 bases: TGTGCCAGCAGTTTGGACAGGCAAGAGACCCAGTACTTC.

The chain couples TRBV12-3 or TRBV12-4 to TRBJ2-7; possible D gene TRBD1, 6 bases. CDR3 length: 13 amino acids. The V and J ends lost 5 bases and 1 base respectively, with 9 bases between them. Written as DNA, the CDR3 is TGTGCCAGCAGTGTAACAGGGTCCTACGAGCAGTACGTC. It encodes CASSVTGSYEQYV.

The chain employs TRBV12-5 and TRBJ2-2, with a weak D call TRBD2 (5 bases). Deletions cut 2 bases from V and 0 bases from J, with 25 bases between. The CDR3 has 21 amino acids. CDR1 and CDR2 (germline): LGHNT, FRNRAP. CDR3 sequence (DNA): TGTGCTAGTGGTTTGATGGGAGATCAAGTTTATGGCGATTCGAACACCGGGGAGCTGTTTTTT. Protein: CASGLMGDQVYGDSNTGELFF.

At least ten counts were recorded for this clonotype. Here the CDR3 reads CASSFLGQGDYEQYF. Here the CDR3 DNA reads TGTGCCAGCAGTTTCCTGGGACAGGGGGATTACGAGCAGTACTTC. The rearrangement joins TRBV27 to TRBJ2-7; 11 bases align to TRBD1. This CDR3 is 15 amino acids long. The germline V gene encodes CDR1 MNHEY and CDR2 SMNVEV (reference sequence). The junction had 5 bases not matched to a gene; V was cut back by 3 bases and J by 4 bases.

The rearrangement joins TRBV28 to TRBJ2-7; 8 bases map to TRBD1. This CDR3 is 15 amino acids long. J gave up 4 bases and V 3 bases, and 8 bases lay outside the gene matches. Germline V gene lookup returns CDR1 MDHEN and CDR2 SYDVKM. CDR3 nucleotides: TGTGCCAGCAGTTTCCCCCTTACAGGGGGATACGAGCAGTACTTC. This gives the protein CASSFPLTGGYEQYF. Supplemented by reference TRBV28 and TRBJ2-7, the full variable domain reads DVKVTQSSRYLVKRTGEKVFLECVQDMDHENMFWYRQDPGLGLRLIYFSYDVKMKEKGDIPEGYSVSREKKERFSLILESASTNQTSMYLCASSFPLTGGYEQYFGPGTRLTVT.